This paragraph covers one T cell receptor (beta chain) sequence. The target of this receptor is not known. Base qualities are missing; no much larger clone stands one base away. This record belongs to a study of CD8 T cells in Susac syndrome (dated by TCRdb to between 2018 and 2021). Study-wide context: Whether CD8+ T cell activation and differentiation in Susac syndrome was antigen driven was tested using repertoire sequencing.

RNA was extracted using the RNeasy kit, and roughly 0.45 to 1 ug of the RNA was reverse transcribed with random hexamers. The immunoSEQ multiplex PCR assay, which covers 54 Vbeta and 13 Jbeta segments, was used to amplify TCR beta CDR3 regions. Bias from PCR amplification was corrected by using a synthetic template baseline for primer optimization and for computational correction. The study's processing was this. Only productive sequences were kept, with reads annotated to V, D and J genes according to IMGT and analyzed in immunoSEQ Analyzer. Clonality was calculated as one minus the Shannon entropy normalized by log2 of the number of productive unique sequences. Public and private clones were assessed among the 100 most prevalent clones of each patient and control. Clones were defined as Susac-specific if absent from the healthy and MS cohorts, from 1052 published viral clones and from other ImmuneACCESS disease sequences. The raw public data were reprocessed by TCRdb itself: fastp quality trimming at Q25, MiXCR clonotype calling, in-frame beta chains only. Identical CDR3 proteins give one entry, which carries the most common genes and DNA. TCRdb's processing, not the authors' own work, is the source of the V and J calls. Present in this sample are about 130,000 distinct CDR3 sequences, roughly 94% of which were seen just once. About 0.12% of the sample rests with the top ten.

Peripheral blood CD8+ and CD4+ T cells from healthy donors, Susac syndrome patients and multiple sclerosis patients were profiled using high-throughput TCR beta sequencing. Multiple sclerosis controls were treatment-naive patients with stable or active relapsing-remitting disease fulfilling revised McDonald criteria. Bulk CD8+ and CD4+ T cells were purified magnetically by negative isolation, whereas CD8+ TEMRA cells were enriched by FACS. Blood was collected in EDTA tubes and processed within 24 hours, with PBMCs isolated through density gradient centrifugation. PBMCs intended for TCR sequencing were cryopreserved in liquid nitrogen and were subsequently thawed in a 37 degrees C water bath. A purity of at least 90% was achieved for sorted or isolated CD4+, CD8+ and CD8+ TEMRA cells. Inclusive of the bounding cysteine and phenylalanine, the CDR3 is 14 residues long. The retained sequence is limited to the CDR3, 42 bases, with the frame set at the first base. V loses 6 bases, J loses 1 base, and the germline ends lie 12 bases apart. The germline V gene sets CDR1 to MNHNS and CDR2 to SASEGT.

The paper as a whole reports these results and caveats: The number of individuals in the TCR sequencing and HLA analysis was recognized as being relatively small.

The clonotype was recovered from a human donor with multiple sclerosis. Material: CD4+ T cells from PBMCs. The rearrangement joined TRBV6-1 to TRBJ2-5; the D gene assignment is ambiguous. The nucleotide sequence is given as TGTGCCAGCAGCCCCCGCCGTCTCCAAGAGACCCAGTACTTC. This encodes CASSPRRLQETQYF.